The 6 T cell receptor beta chains listed next were all sequenced from one sample in a study of OX40 agonist ivuxolimab in advanced cancers. Using immunoSEQ multiplex PCR, the repertoire was profiled, and TCRdb retains in-frame clones only, with some absent. This table has tens of thousands of clones, 65% to 90% appearing once. This specimen consisted of CD4+ or CD8+ T cells sorted from blood, obtained in a trial of the OX40 agonist ivuxolimab. These receptors were collected from an adult with an advanced solid tumor such as melanoma, head and neck, liver or kidney cancer.

Concerning this clone: Other DNA variants within this sample encode the same CDR3. The chain combines TRBV6-5 with TRBJ1-6; D is uncertain. The V and J ends lost 6 bases and 0 bases respectively, with 9 bases between them. This CDR3 is 15 amino acids long. Per the germline V gene, CDR1 is MNHEY and CDR2 is SVGAGI. CDR3 sequence: CASRRGSSYNSPLHF. CDR3 coding DNA: TGTGCCAGCAGGAGAGGAAGCTCCTATAATTCACCCCTCCACTTT.

This clone was counted a single time. This chain links TRBV5-8 with TRBJ2-1; D is unresolved. Per the germline V gene, CDR1 is SGHTS and CDR2 is YDEGEE. The CDR3 contains 12 residues. The germline V and J ends were trimmed by 0 bases and 7 bases, with 5 bases remaining between them. CDR3 coding DNA: TGTGCCAGCAGCTTGGCAGGTAATGAGCAGTTCTTC. It yields the protein CASSLAGNEQFF.

The V and J genes are TRBV11-2 and TRBJ2-7, with D unclear. Per germline, CDR1 SGHAT and CDR2 FQNNGV. The CDR3 length is 14 residues. The germline V and J ends were trimmed by 4 bases and 3 bases, with 13 bases remaining between them. The CDR3 reads CASSSRSERYEQYF. The CDR3 coding sequence is TGTGCCAGCAGCTCTCGATCCGAGCGCTACGAGCAGTACTTC.

The rearrangement links TRBV28 to TRBJ1-1, with D unclear. The CDR3 runs 15 residues. Germline CDR1 is MDHEN and CDR2 is SYDVKM. The V end was cut by 5 bases, the J end by 7 bases, with 20 bases between. CDR3 DNA: TGTGCCAGCAGTCTTCCGAGAGGGAGCAGGCTTGAAGCTTTCTTT. This codes for CASSLPRGSRLEAFF.

V is TRBV7-6 and J is TRBJ2-7; D gene ambiguous. The V gene lost 5 bases and the J gene lost 2 bases, with 13 bases spanning the gap. Germline V gives CDR1 SGHVS, CDR2 FNYEAQ. CDR3 size: 14 residues. In nucleotides, the CDR3 is TGTGCCAGCAGCCCCAAGCCAACGCCCTACGAGCAGTACTTC. Protein product: CASSPKPTPYEQYF.

In nucleotides, the CDR3 is TGTGCCATACAGGGATCAACTGAAGCTTTCTTT. Protein: CAIQGSTEAFF. This chain connects TRBV10-3 to TRBJ1-1; D is perhaps TRBD1 (6 bases). The germline V gene encodes CDR1 ENHRY and CDR2 SYGVKD. Trimming left V 9 bases short and J 5 bases short, with 10 bases between. There are 11 residues in the CDR3.